The next 17 T cell receptor beta chains were all read from a single sample in a study of beta chain features in type 1 diabetes. Whole-study findings and limits: Among patients with Type 1 diabetes, TCRB CDR3s were moderately but significantly shorter in every one of the four CD4+ subsets.

What was sequenced were expressed TCRB transcripts, since all of the isolated RNA had been reverse transcribed. Measured with immunoSEQ multiplex PCR; TCRdb has only the in-frame clones, and not every one. This sample has around 250,000 clones; 11% to 15% occur once, and the top ten carry 0.015% to 0.02%. No antigens are known for them. Sequenced sample: naive CD4+ T cells from blood. The receptors originated from a young man with type 1 diabetes.

The chain combines TRBV27 with TRBJ1-2, with TRBD1 matching 8 bases. There are 12 residues in the CDR3. The germline CDR1 and CDR2 sequences are MNHEY and SMNVEV (reference sequence). V lost 6 bases to trimming and J lost 8 bases; unmatched junction nucleotides: 5. The CDR3 sequence: CASRTGEGGYTF. The CDR3 DNA reads TGTGCCAGCAGGACAGGGGAAGGAGGCTACACCTTC.

The CDR3 here is CASSPGTAYNQPQHF. In DNA, the CDR3 is TGTGCCAGCAGCCCCGGGACAGCTTATAATCAGCCCCAGCATTTT. The chain uses TRBV7-9 and TRBJ1-5; TRBD1 aligns across 7 bases. The CDR3 sequence is 15 residues long. The ends lost 5 bases at V and 4 bases at J; junction bases unmatched: 8. CDR1 SEHNR and CDR2 FQNEAQ come from the germline V gene (reference sequence).

The chain couples TRBV2 to TRBJ2-7; 7 bases match TRBD1. This CDR3 spans 13 amino acids. Germline trimming cut 4 bases from V and 3 bases from J; bases unmatched to any gene: 3. Germline V gives CDR1 SNHLY, CDR2 FYNNEI. CDR3: CASSGPGGYEQYF. For the CDR3, the DNA is TGTGCCAGCAGTGGGCCAGGGGGCTACGAGCAGTACTTC.

On this clone: The same CDR3 arises from other DNA sequences in this sample as well. This chain connects TRBV30 to TRBJ1-1; D is possibly TRBD1 (5 bases). Germline loops: CDR1 GTSNPN, CDR2 SVGIG (reference sequence). This CDR3 is built from 13 residues. The V end was cut by 0 bases, the J end by 2 bases, with 7 bases between. The CDR3 here is CAWSVGGNTEAFF. The CDR3 DNA follows: TGTGCCTGGAGTGTCGGGGGAAACACTGAAGCTTTCTTT.

This clone has only a few counts. The chain combines TRBV6-5 with TRBJ1-1; D might be TRBD1 (6 bases). Germline assignment: CDR1 MNHEY and CDR2 SVGAGI. This CDR3 spans 15 amino acids. The germline V and J ends were trimmed by 4 bases and 1 base, with 13 bases remaining between them. CDR3 in DNA: TGTGCCAGCAGTTTTAACCGGGACAAGAACACTGAAGCTTTCTTT. Its protein is CASSFNRDKNTEAFF.

The rearrangement links TRBV5-1 to TRBJ1-2; 7 bases align to TRBD1. The CDR3 has 15 amino acids. Trimming removed 0 bases from V and 4 bases from J; junction bases left unmatched: 6. Germline V gene lookup returns CDR1 SGHRS and CDR2 YFSETQ. CDR3 in amino acids: CASSLDGTDIYGYTF. The CDR3 bases are TGCGCCAGCAGCTTGGACGGGACAGACATCTATGGCTACACCTTC.

This clone was counted a few times. The rearrangement uses TRBV9 and TRBJ2-1; 9 bases match TRBD2. Germline V lookup: CDR1 SGDLS, CDR2 YYNGEE. This CDR3 is 15 amino acids long. J gave up 9 bases and V 4 bases, and 11 bases lay outside the gene matches. The CDR3 DNA follows: TGTGCCAGCAGCTTTAGCGGGAGTCACCATAGTGAGCAGTTCTTC. This sequence encodes CASSFSGSHHSEQFF. Full variable domain (remainder filled in from reference TRBV9 and TRBJ2-1): DSGVTQTPKHLITATGQRVTLRCSPRSGDLSVYWYQQSLDQGLQFLIQYYNGEERAKGNILERFSAQQFPDLHSELNLSSLELGDSALYFCASSFSGSHHSEQFFGPGTRLTVL.

This clone was seen only a few times. The CDR3 protein is CAWRGGLAGTDTQYF. CDR3 nucleotides: TGTGCCTGGAGGGGGGGACTAGCGGGAACCGATACGCAGTATTTT. This chain connects TRBV30 to TRBJ2-3; 13 nucleotides match TRBD2. CDR3 length: 15 amino acids. Germline trimming cut 3 bases from V and 6 bases from J; bases unmatched to any gene: 6. Per the germline V gene, CDR1 is GTSNPN and CDR2 is SVGIG (reference sequence).

This clone has only a few counts. The chain has TRBV9 and TRBJ2-5; 8 nucleotides line up with TRBD2. The V segment lost 3 bases and the J segment 9 bases; nucleotides outside the gene matches: 13. The germline CDR1 and CDR2 sequences are SGDLS and YYNGEE. The CDR3 is made up of 15 amino acids. The DNA for the CDR3 is TGTGCCAGCAGCGAGGGCCTTAGCGGGACCCGGGCCCAGTACTTC. As protein: CASSEGLSGTRAQYF.

The chain links TRBV7-9 to TRBJ2-7; D is possibly TRBD2 (6 bases). There are 14 residues in the CDR3. The V end was cut by 5 bases, the J end by 2 bases, with 13 bases between. Germline CDR1 SEHNR, CDR2 FQNEAQ (reference sequence). The CDR3, as DNA: TGTGCCAGCAGCCGGGAGACCGGGCCCTACGAGCAGTACTTC. Translation: CASSRETGPYEQYF.

Many counts were recorded for this clone. The chain combines TRBV23-1 with TRBJ2-3; no reliable D call. TRBV23-1 is an ORF; its function is uncertain. Trimming pared 2 bases from V and 6 bases from J, leaving 3 bases between. The CDR3 has 11 residues. The CDR3 bases are TGCGCCAGCAGTCAAAGCGATACGCAGTATTTT. This sequence encodes CASSQSDTQYF.

This clone was observed a few times. The chain couples TRBV27 to TRBJ2-1; D is perhaps TRBD2 (6 bases). This CDR3 is built from 15 residues. Germline CDR1 reads MNHEY; CDR2 reads SMNVEV (reference sequence). V lost 2 bases and J lost 10, with 18 bases in between. The CDR3 here is CASSLAGRHLMEQFF. CDR3 bases: TGTGCCAGCAGTTTAGCAGGGAGGCATCTGATGGAGCAGTTCTTC.

This clone was seen only a few times. This chain links TRBV5-1 with TRBJ2-7; 7 bases are a match to TRBD1. The CDR3 has 13 residues. J lost 4 bases, V lost 4 bases, and 5 bases had no gene match. Germline-derived CDR1 and CDR2 are SGHRS and YFSETQ. CDR3 DNA sequence: TGCGCCAGCAGCACGGGACAGAAGTACGAGCAGTACTTC. Translating it yields CASSTGQKYEQYF.

The chain carries TRBV19 and TRBJ1-5; 7 bases align to TRBD1. The CDR3 is 13 amino acids. Germline-derived CDR1 and CDR2 are LNHDA and SQIVND (reference sequence). V was pared by 8 bases and J by 6 bases, with 7 bases of the junction left unmatched. The CDR3 reads CASEDRAGQPQHF. The CDR3 nucleotides are TGTGCCAGTGAAGACAGGGCAGGTCAGCCCCAGCATTTT.

There are a few counts of this clone. V usage is TRBV18 and J usage is TRBJ1-1; maybe TRBD1 (5 bases). The CDR3 length is 15 residues. Germline assignment: CDR1 KGHSH and CDR2 LQKENI. The germline V and J ends were trimmed by 3 bases and 3 bases, with 14 bases remaining between them. CDR3: CASSPTKAQDTEAFF. The CDR3 region has the DNA TGTGCCAGCTCACCTACTAAGGCACAGGACACTGAAGCTTTCTTT.

V usage is TRBV11-2 and J usage is TRBJ2-1; D not certain. Trimming pared 2 bases from V and 6 bases from J, leaving 5 bases between. The CDR3 runs to 12 residues. Germline CDR1 and CDR2: SGHAT and FQNNGV. CDR3 sequence (DNA): TGTGCCAGCAGCTTAAGCTCCAATGAGCAGTTCTTC. Translated, it gives CASSLSSNEQFF.

This clone was observed a handful of times. This sequence joins TRBV5-1 and TRBJ2-7, with D possibly being TRBD2 (6 bases). The germline CDR1 and CDR2 sequences are SGHRS and YFSETQ. V lost 2 bases, J lost 3 bases, and 15 bases lay in between. The CDR3 covers 15 residues. CDR3 nucleotides: TGCGCCAGCAGCTTCTTGGTCGGGGACTTCTACGAGCAGTACTTC. This encodes CASSFLVGDFYEQYF.